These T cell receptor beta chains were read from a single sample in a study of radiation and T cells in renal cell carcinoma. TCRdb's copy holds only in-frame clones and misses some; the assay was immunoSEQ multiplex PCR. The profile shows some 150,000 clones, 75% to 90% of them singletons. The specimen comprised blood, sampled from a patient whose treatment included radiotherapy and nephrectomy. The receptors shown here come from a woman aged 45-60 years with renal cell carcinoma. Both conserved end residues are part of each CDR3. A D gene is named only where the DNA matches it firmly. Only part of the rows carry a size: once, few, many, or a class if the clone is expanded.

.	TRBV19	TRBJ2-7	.	TGTGCCAGTAGTACCCCAGGTTACGAGCAGTACTTC	CASSTPGYEQYF
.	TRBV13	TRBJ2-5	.	TGTGCCAGCAGCTTAGTCGCGGGGACTGGAGAGACCCAGTACTTC	CASSLVAGTGETQYF
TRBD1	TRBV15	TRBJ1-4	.	TGTGCCACCAGCAGTTCGGGACAGGGGCTGGAAAAACTGTTTTTT	CATSSSGQGLEKLFF
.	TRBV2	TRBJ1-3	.	TGTGCCAGCAGCGCGCAAGGGAGAAGGATCTCTGGAAACACCATATATTTT	CASSAQGRRISGNTIYF
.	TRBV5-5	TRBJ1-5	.	TGTGCCAGCAGCTTCGACAGATGGAGCAATCAGCCCCAGCATTTT	CASSFDRWSNQPQHF
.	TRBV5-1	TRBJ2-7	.	TGCGCCAGCTCTAACCCAGGAGCCTACGAGCAGTACTTC	CASSNPGAYEQYF
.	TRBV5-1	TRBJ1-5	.	TGCGCCAGCAGCTGGGGGACGGGGAGCAATCAGCCCCAGCATTTT	CASSWGTGSNQPQHF
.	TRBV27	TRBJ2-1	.	TGTGCCAGCAGTGGTCCGTTTCATGAGCAGTTCTTC	CASSGPFHEQFF
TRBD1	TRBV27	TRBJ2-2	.	TGTGCCAGCAGCTCGGGACAGGGGAACACCGGGGAGCTGTTTTTT	CASSSGQGNTGELFF
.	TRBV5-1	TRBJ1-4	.	TGCGCCAGCAGCTGGGGCTCCTGGACCACTAATGAAAAACTGTTTTTT	CASSWGSWTTNEKLFF
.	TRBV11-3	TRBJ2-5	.	TGTGCCAGCAGCTTCGCACAAGAGACCCAGTACTTC	CASSFAQETQYF
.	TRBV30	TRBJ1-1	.	TGTGCCTGGAATAGGGACGCCGAAGCTTTCTTT	CAWNRDAEAFF
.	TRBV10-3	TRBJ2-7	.	TGTGCCATCAGTGTGGGGCGCTCCTACGAGCAGTACTTC	CAISVGRSYEQYF
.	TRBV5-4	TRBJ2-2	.	TGTGCCAGCAGCCGGGGTAGCCCGGACACCGGGGAGCTGTTTTTT	CASSRGSPDTGELFF
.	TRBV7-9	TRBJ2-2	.	TGTGCCAGCAGCTTAGGTGGCGGGACAGACACCGGGGAGCTGTTTTTT	CASSLGGGTDTGELFF
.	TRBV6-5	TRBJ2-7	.	TGTGCCAGCAGTTACTCCGATCGGATGGGAGAGCAGTACTTC	CASSYSDRMGEQYF
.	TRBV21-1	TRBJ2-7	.	TGTGCCAGCAGCATTGGCAGGGAAAGCCCGGGACTAGCGGGAGGGTTAGGGTACGAGCAGTACTTC	CASSIGRESPGLAGGLGYEQYF
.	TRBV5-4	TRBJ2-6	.	TGCGCCAGCAGCCAGGATGTTATGGGGAGCTCTGGGGCCAACGTCCTGACTTTC	CASSQDVMGSSGANVLTF
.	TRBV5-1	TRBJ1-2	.	TGCGCCAGCAGCTTGGATCCGGGGGACGGCTACACCTTC	CASSLDPGDGYTF
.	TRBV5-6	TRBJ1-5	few	TGTGCCAGCAGCTTAATGCGGAGCTGGGAGCCCCAGCATTTT	CASSLMRSWEPQHF
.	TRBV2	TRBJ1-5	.	TGTGCCAGCAGTGAAGGATATAGCAATCAGCCCCAGCATTTT	CASSEGYSNQPQHF
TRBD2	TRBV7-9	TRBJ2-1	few	TGTGCCAGCAGCTTTGTGCGGGAGAGTCTCTTCACCGATGAGCAGTTCTTC	CASSFVRESLFTDEQFF
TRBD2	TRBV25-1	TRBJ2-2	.	TGTGCCAGCAGTGAAGGGACTAGCGGGTTCCTCGGGGAGCTGTTTTTT	CASSEGTSGFLGELFF
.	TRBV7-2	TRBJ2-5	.	TGTGCCAGCAGCTTAGCAGGGACTCAAGAGACCCAGTACTTC	CASSLAGTQETQYF
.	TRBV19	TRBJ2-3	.	TGTGCCAGTAACCTATATCCCACAGATACGCAGTATTTT	CASNLYPTDTQYF
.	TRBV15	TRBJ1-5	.	TGTGCCACCAGCCGACAAAAGAGCAATCAGCCCCAGCATTTT	CATSRQKSNQPQHF